What follows are 25 T cell receptor beta chains derived from one specimen sequenced in a study of T cell responses to AZD1222 COVID-19 vaccine. Sequenced by immunoSEQ multiplex PCR; TCRdb stores in-frame clones only, minus some. The sample lists 80,000 to 95,000 clones; approximately 90% were seen once. The sequences come from peripheral blood, collected 28 days after the second AZD1222 dose. The source is an adult who received the AZD1222 COVID-19 vaccine.

The chain employs TRBV7-2 and TRBJ2-2, with 12 bases lining up with TRBD1. The CDR3 sequence is 14 residues long. Germline V gene data show CDR1 as SGHTA and CDR2 as FQGNSA. With 9 bases clipped from V and 5 bases from J, the junction kept 4 bases outside the gene matches. In nucleotides, the CDR3 is TGTGCCAGAAGGGACAGGGGGCCAACCGGGGAGCTGTTTTTT. Residues: CARRDRGPTGELFF.

J is TRBJ1-5 and V is TRBV5-5; D is possibly TRBD1 (5 bases). Germline V lookup: CDR1 SGHKS, CDR2 YYEKEE (reference sequence). Trimming removed 4 bases at V and 0 bases at J, with 8 bases between. The CDR3 covers 14 residues. CDR3 nucleotides: TGTGCCAGCAGCGATCAGGGTAGCAATCAGCCCCAGCATTTT. This encodes CASSDQGSNQPQHF.

The CDR3 DNA reads TGTGCCAGCGAGGCCGGGAGGGCCACTGAAGCTTTCTTT. Translated: CASEAGRATEAFF. The genes are TRBV5-6 and TRBJ1-1; D gene unclear. Per germline, CDR1 SGHDT and CDR2 YYEEEE. The CDR3 extends over 13 amino acids. Trimming took off 7 bases at V and 4 bases at J, with 14 bases between the two ends.

V gene TRBV28 combines with J gene TRBJ2-2; 10 nucleotides align to TRBD2. The J segment lost 3 bases and the V segment lost 2 bases, leaving 0 bases of the junction unmatched. Germline V CDR1 and CDR2: MDHEN, SYDVKM. This CDR3 has 15 residues. CDR3 coding DNA: TGTGCCAGCAGTTTACTAGCGGGGGACACCGGGGAGCTGTTTTTT. This sequence encodes CASSLLAGDTGELFF.

CDR3 sequence (DNA): TGTGCCAGCAGCCTGGGGACAGGCAATCAGCCCCAGCATTTT. Translated: CASSLGTGNQPQHF. The gene calls are TRBV5-8 and TRBJ1-5; 7 nucleotides match TRBD1. With V trimmed by 4 bases and J by 2 bases, 3 bases remained unmatched. The CDR3 extends over 14 amino acids. Germline CDR1 SGHTS, CDR2 YDEGEE.

The chain combines TRBV19 with TRBJ1-5, with TRBD1 matching 9 bases. Per the germline V gene, CDR1 is LNHDA and CDR2 is SQIVND (reference sequence). V shed 5 bases and J 5 bases; nucleotides not matched to a gene: 4. The CDR3 is 14 amino acids. DNA of the CDR3: TGTGCCAGTAGTGAACGGGACAGGGATCAGCCCCAGCATTTT. The encoded protein is CASSERDRDQPQHF.

The CDR3 sequence is CASSEAGNQPQHF. The CDR3 region has the DNA TGTGCCAGCAGTGAGGCGGGGAATCAGCCCCAGCATTTT. The chain employs TRBV6-1 and TRBJ1-5; D remains unclear. The CDR3 totals 13 residues. V lost 3 bases, J lost 4 bases, and 7 bases lay in between. The germline CDR1 and CDR2 sequences are MNHNS and SASEGT.

The chain uses TRBV6-5 and TRBJ2-3; no clear D gene. Trimming took off 5 bases at V and 2 bases at J, with 2 bases between the two ends. CDR1 is MNHEY and CDR2 is SVGAGI in the germline V gene. The CDR3 loop spans 11 amino acids. CDR3 region: CASSITDTQYF. Written as DNA, the CDR3 is TGTGCCAGCAGTATCACAGATACGCAGTATTTT.

This chain joins TRBV9 and TRBJ2-3; 10 nucleotides agree with TRBD2. Germline CDR1 and CDR2: SGDLS and YYNGEE. J gave up 2 bases and V 0 bases, and 6 bases lay outside the gene matches. CDR3 length equals 17 residues. The CDR3 region has the DNA TGTGCCAGCAGCGTAGCGGGTAGCGGGGGGTTCACAGATACGCAGTATTTT. Amino acids: CASSVAGSGGFTDTQYF. Full variable domain (missing parts from reference TRBV9 and TRBJ2-3): DSGVTQTPKHLITATGQRVTLRCSPRSGDLSVYWYQQSLDQGLQFLIQYYNGEERAKGNILERFSAQQFPDLHSELNLSSLELGDSALYFCASSVAGSGGFTDTQYFGPGTRLTVL.

The gene calls are TRBV7-3 and TRBJ2-1; TRBD2 agrees at 7 bases. CDR1 and CDR2 from the germline V gene are SGHTA and FQGTGA. This CDR3 has 15 residues. The V segment lost 5 bases and the J segment 11 bases; nucleotides outside the gene matches: 15. CDR3 in DNA: TGTGCCAGCAGCCCCCGTTCTGGGGAGGGGAAAAAGCAGTTCTTC. It translates to CASSPRSGEGKKQFF.

This clone was picked up a small number of times. The gene calls are TRBV6-6 and TRBJ2-2, with D perhaps TRBD2 (7 bases). Deletions cut 8 bases from V and 5 bases from J, with 18 bases between. This CDR3 region has 15 residues. The germline V gene encodes CDR1 MNHNY and CDR2 SVGAGI (reference sequence). CDR3 in DNA: TGTGCCAGCCGCGAGGCGGGGGCAGGGACCGGGGAGCTGTTTTTT. Translation gives CASREAGAGTGELFF.

CDR3 DNA: TGTGCCAGCAGCACAGGGGTGGGAAGCAATCAGCCCCAGCATTTT. Its translation is CASSTGVGSNQPQHF. This chain uses TRBV28 with TRBJ1-5; 7 bases match TRBD1. CDR3 length equals 15 residues. The germline V gene has CDR1 MDHEN and CDR2 SYDVKM. Germline trimming cut 6 bases from V and 1 base from J; bases unmatched to any gene: 6.

The genes are TRBV11-2 and TRBJ2-1; 7 positions match TRBD1. In germline, CDR1 is SGHAT, CDR2 FQNNGV. This CDR3 is 15 amino acids long. V lost 6 bases and J lost 8; bases outside the gene matches: 13. The CDR3 reads CASRSTGVKLHEQFF. DNA for the CDR3: TGTGCCAGCAGATCAACAGGGGTAAAATTGCATGAGCAGTTCTTC.

This clone was found once. The chain is built from TRBV18 and TRBJ1-1; TRBD1 matches 7 bases. This CDR3 region has 14 residues. CDR1 and CDR2 from the germline V gene are KGHSH and LQKENI. J lost 6 bases, V lost 5 bases, and 9 bases had no gene match. CDR3 nucleotide sequence: TGTGCCAGCTCAGTGGCGGGGACAGCCCCTGAAGCTTTCTTT. Translating it yields CASSVAGTAPEAFF.

V and J are TRBV6-5 and TRBJ1-2; D possibly corresponds to TRBD1 (5 bases). Trimming shortened V by 6 bases and J by 2 bases, and 13 bases separated the two germline ends. The CDR3 extends over 14 amino acids. Germline assignment: CDR1 MNHEY and CDR2 SVGAGI. CDR3: CASSQGGLNYGYTF. The DNA for the CDR3 is TGTGCCAGCAGCCAGGGAGGATTGAACTATGGCTACACCTTC.

The chain employs TRBV5-1 and TRBJ2-2; TRBD2 aligns across 9 bases. V shed 0 bases, J shed 3 bases, and the junction held 3 bases outside the gene matches. This CDR3 comprises 16 residues. Germline V gene data show CDR1 as SGHRS and CDR2 as YFSETQ. The CDR3 loop is CASSLVSSGDTGELFF. CDR3 DNA: TGCGCCAGCAGCTTGGTGTCTAGCGGGGACACCGGGGAGCTGTTTTTT.

This rearrangement joins TRBV9 to TRBJ2-1; tentative D call: TRBD2 (5 bases). V was clipped by 4 bases and J by 4 bases, with 15 bases between them. The CDR3 is 15 amino acids. The V gene's germline CDR1 is SGDLS and CDR2 YYNGEE. CDR3 region: CASSSEHRGYNEQFF. The CDR3 DNA follows: TGTGCCAGCAGCAGTGAGCACCGGGGATACAATGAGCAGTTCTTC. Variable domain in full (rest from reference TRBV9 and TRBJ2-1): DSGVTQTPKHLITATGQRVTLRCSPRSGDLSVYWYQQSLDQGLQFLIQYYNGEERAKGNILERFSAQQFPDLHSELNLSSLELGDSALYFCASSSEHRGYNEQFFGPGTRLTVL.

The chain links TRBV2 to TRBJ1-4; D ambiguous. CDR1 SNHLY and CDR2 FYNNEI come from the germline V gene. The CDR3 is 14 residues long. V lost 2 bases, J lost 8 bases, and 12 bases lay in between. The chain's CDR3 is CASSEPAVKEKLFF. In DNA form, the CDR3 reads TGTGCCAGCAGTGAACCGGCAGTGAAGGAAAAACTGTTTTTT. Supplemented by reference TRBV2 and TRBJ1-4, the full variable domain reads EPEVTQTPSHQVTQMGQEVILRCVPISNHLYFYWYRQILGQKVEFLVSFYNNEISEKSEIFDDQFSVERPDGSNFTLKIRSTKLEDSAMYFCASSEPAVKEKLFFGSGTQLSVL.

This chain connects TRBV6-5 to TRBJ1-2; D may be TRBD1 (6 bases). The CDR3 spans 15 residues. The germline gives CDR1 MNHEY, CDR2 SVGAGI. The germline V and J ends were trimmed by 10 bases and 7 bases, with 25 bases remaining between them. The CDR3: CAISPQRAGESGYTF. The CDR3 nucleotides are TGTGCCATCTCCCCCCAGAGGGCAGGGGAAAGTGGCTACACCTTC.

The chain combines TRBV6-5 with TRBJ1-1, with D perhaps TRBD1 (5 bases). Trimming left V 4 bases short and J 0 bases short, with 9 bases between. This CDR3 has 14 amino acids. The V gene's germline CDR1 is MNHEY and CDR2 SVGAGI. In DNA form, the CDR3 reads TGTGCCAGCAGTTGGACAAGGATGAACACTGAAGCTTTCTTT. It translates to CASSWTRMNTEAFF.

This clone appeared a single time. This chain uses TRBV28 with TRBJ2-7; D perhaps matches TRBD1 (6 bases). Per germline, CDR1 MDHEN and CDR2 SYDVKM. There are 11 residues in the CDR3. Deletions cut 10 bases from V and 7 bases from J, with 14 bases between. CDR3 sequence (DNA): TGTGCCACTATGGGGGCTCGGGAGCAGTACTTC. It yields the protein CATMGAREQYF.

This chain connects TRBV24-1 to TRBJ2-7; 9 nucleotides agree with TRBD1. The CDR3 covers 14 residues. The ends lost 5 bases at V and 5 bases at J; junction bases unmatched: 6. The germline V gene encodes CDR1 KGHDR and CDR2 SFDVKD. Here the CDR3 DNA reads TGTGCCACCAGTGCCCCGGGACAGGGTAACGAGCAGTACTTC. Amino acids: CATSAPGQGNEQYF.

The chain joins TRBV28 to TRBJ2-3, with unresolved D. The length of the CDR3 is 14 residues. Per germline, CDR1 MDHEN and CDR2 SYDVKM. V was trimmed by 3 bases and J by 4 bases, leaving 11 bases between them. The CDR3 sequence is CASSLSPSPDTQYF. The CDR3 nucleotides read TGTGCCAGCAGTTTGAGTCCGAGCCCAGATACGCAGTATTTT.

The V call is TRBV5-1, the J call TRBJ1-1; possibly TRBD1 for D (5 bases). Trimming took 6 bases from V and 5 from J, leaving 11 bases between them. The germline CDR1 and CDR2 sequences are SGHRS and YFSETQ. The CDR3 loop spans 12 amino acids. This CDR3 is CASNQGGTEAFF. CDR3 in DNA: TGCGCCAGCAACCAGGGTGGAACTGAAGCTTTCTTT.

V usage is TRBV25-1 and J usage is TRBJ2-2; D perhaps matches TRBD2 (6 bases). This CDR3 region has 15 residues. CDR1 is MGHDK and CDR2 is SYGVNS in the germline V gene. Trimming removed 3 bases from V and 2 bases from J, with 10 bases in between. This CDR3 reads CASSERDLNTGELFF. The CDR3 DNA reads as TGTGCCAGCAGTGAGAGGGACTTAAACACCGGGGAGCTGTTTTTT.